One sample yielded the 3 T cell receptor beta chains listed below, sequenced in a study of CD8 T cells in Susac syndrome. With random hexamers, 0.5 to 1 ug RNA was reverse transcribed. TCRdb passed the immunoSEQ multiplex PCR reads through MiXCR, listing each CDR3 protein once. The data show roughly 47,000 distinct CDR3 sequences, roughly 92% seen once. Sequenced sample: CD8+ T cells from PBMCs. All receptors derive from a human donor in good health.

This clonotype was detected a few times. This chain connects TRBV5-6 to TRBJ2-5; possible D gene TRBD2, 5 bases. This CDR3 is 19 amino acids long. Germline CDR1 SGHDT, CDR2 YYEEEE. The germline V and J ends were trimmed by 2 bases and 4 bases, with 27 bases remaining between them. The CDR3 spells CASSFFGPEDFFAAETQYF. The CDR3 nucleotides are TGTGCCAGCAGCTTCTTCGGCCCGGAGGACTTCTTCGCGGCAGAGACCCAGTACTTC.

The chain uses TRBV14 and TRBJ2-1; TRBD1 aligns across 10 bases. Per the germline V gene, CDR1 is SGHDN and CDR2 is FVKESK. The CDR3 is 13 residues long. V shed 5 bases and J 8 bases; nucleotides not matched to a gene: 3. CDR3 region: CASSGDRGDEQFF. CDR3 coding DNA: TGTGCCAGCAGCGGGGACAGGGGTGATGAGCAGTTCTTC. The whole variable domain, remainder taken from reference TRBV14 and TRBJ2-1, is EAGVTQFPSHSVIEKGQTVTLRCDPISGHDNLYWYRRVMGKEIKFLLHFVKESKQDESGMPNNRFLAERTGGTYSTLKVQPAELEDSGVYFCASSGDRGDEQFFGPGTRLTVL.

The V call is TRBV6-5, the J call TRBJ2-7; TRBD2 is a possible D gene (7 bases). Trimming pared 0 bases from V and 1 base from J, leaving 13 bases between. The CDR3 is 16 amino acids. Germline CDR1 and CDR2: MNHEY and SVGAGI. The CDR3 spells CASSYSGGGSSYEQYF. CDR3 coding DNA: TGTGCCAGCAGTTACTCCGGCGGGGGCTCATCCTACGAGCAGTACTTC.